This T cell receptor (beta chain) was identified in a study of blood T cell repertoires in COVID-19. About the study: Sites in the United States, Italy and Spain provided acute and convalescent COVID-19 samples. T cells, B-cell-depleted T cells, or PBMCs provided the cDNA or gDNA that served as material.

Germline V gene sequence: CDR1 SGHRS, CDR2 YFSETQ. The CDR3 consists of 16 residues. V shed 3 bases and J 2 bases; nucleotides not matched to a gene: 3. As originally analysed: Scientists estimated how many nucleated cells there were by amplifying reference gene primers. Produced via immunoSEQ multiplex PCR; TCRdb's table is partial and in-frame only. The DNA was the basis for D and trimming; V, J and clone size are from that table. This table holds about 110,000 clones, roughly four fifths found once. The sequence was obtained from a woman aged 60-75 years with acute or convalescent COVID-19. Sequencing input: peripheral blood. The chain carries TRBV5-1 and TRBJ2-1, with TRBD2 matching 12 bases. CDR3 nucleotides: TGCGCCAGCAGCTCGTGGACTAGCGGGACCTACAATGAGCAGTTCTTC. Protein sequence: CASSSWTSGTYNEQFF.